This T cell receptor beta chain was identified during a study of T cells in tuberculosis. As for the study in general: In South Africa, adults with active tuberculosis were compared with IGRA-negative and latently infected IGRA-positive adolescents. The study's findings and limits: Active tuberculosis TCR-alpha repertoires lay closer to GMM-specific TCRs than IGRA-negative controls, suggesting clonal expansion.

Sequencing used immunoSEQ multiplex PCR; TCRdb keeps in-frame clones, though not all of them. Among tens of thousands of clones, about 97% were seen once, and the ten largest hold 6.2%. The germline V gene has CDR1 SGHTA and CDR2 FQGNSA. The CDR3 is 16 residues long. The trim removed 6 bases at V and 5 bases at J, leaving 8 bases unmatched. On this clone itself: Its target is not known.

This chain links TRBV7-2 with TRBJ2-3; 13 nucleotides match TRBD2. Material for sequencing was PBMCs. This clonotype originated in a donor aged 10-35 years with latent tuberculosis or without tuberculosis infection. CDR3 sequence reads: CASSPTSGGAGDTQYF. For the CDR3, the DNA is TGTGCCAGCAGTCCAACTAGCGGGGGGGCCGGAGATACGCAGTATTTT.